Listed below are T cell receptor beta chains from one sample, sequenced in a study of CD8 T cells in Susac syndrome. In TCRdb, the immunoSEQ multiplex PCR reads were re-called with MiXCR into one record per CDR3 protein. The sample records approximately 270,000 distinct CDR3 sequences, just under 95% being singletons. Material for sequencing was CD4+ T cells from PBMCs. The receptors stem from a human donor with multiple sclerosis. CDR3s include the opening cysteine and the closing phenylalanine or tryptophan. The D gene is left open where the match is weak. Some rows mark clone size as missing; the rest say once, few, many or name a class of expanded clone.

j_call cdr3_length clone_size v_call d_call cdr3_aa cdr3_nt
TRBJ2-2 16 NA TRBV10-3 TRBD2 CAISAGLAGVGGELFF TGTGCCATCAGTGCGGGACTAGCGGGAGTCGGCGGGGAGCTGTTTTTT
TRBJ1-1 10 NA TRBV29-1 NA CSVGNTEAFF TGCAGCGTTGGAAACACTGAAGCTTTCTTT
TRBJ1-2 17 NA TRBV7-9 NA CASSFYGGRTPRYGYTF TGTGCCAGCAGCTTTTACGGAGGAAGGACCCCTCGGTATGGCTACACCTTC
TRBJ2-5 14 NA TRBV20-1 TRBD2 CSATLAGTQETQYF TGCAGTGCCACCTTAGCGGGGACCCAAGAGACCCAGTACTTC
TRBJ2-1 13 NA TRBV7-3 NA CASSGPLTSQQFF TGTGCCAGCAGCGGGCCTCTGACATCGCAGCAGTTCTTC
TRBJ2-3 16 NA TRBV15 NA CATLGGGDPSTDTQYF TGTGCCACCCTAGGAGGGGGGGACCCTAGCACAGATACGCAGTATTTT
TRBJ1-1 17 NA TRBV5-8 TRBD1 CASSRDRLSFRGTEAFF TGTGCCAGCAGCCGAGACCGGTTATCTTTCAGGGGGACTGAAGCTTTCTTT
TRBJ2-5 15 NA TRBV9 TRBD2 CASSKGTSGRETQYF TGTGCCAGCAGCAAAGGGACTAGCGGGAGAGAGACCCAGTACTTC
TRBJ2-3 15 NA TRBV14 NA CASSQERTITDTQYF TGTGCCAGCAGCCAAGAGCGGACAATCACAGATACGCAGTATTTT
TRBJ2-7 17 NA TRBV7-2 NA CASSLVHGSGAGNEQYF TGTGCCAGCAGCTTAGTCCATGGATCCGGGGCTGGGAACGAGCAGTACTTC
TRBJ2-1 12 NA TRBV30 NA CAWSASVNEQFF TGTGCCTGGAGCGCTAGCGTCAATGAGCAGTTCTTC
TRBJ2-7 12 NA TRBV12-3/TRBV12-4 NA CASSSESSEQYF TGTGCCAGCAGCTCTGAGTCCTCGGAGCAGTACTTC
TRBJ1-4 15 NA TRBV10-3 TRBD1 CAISDRGQANDKLFF TGTGCCATCAGCGACAGGGGTCAGGCTAATGACAAACTGTTTTTT
TRBJ2-1 16 NA TRBV20-1 TRBD2 CSARDMGGRAYNEQFF TGCAGTGCTAGAGATATGGGCGGGAGGGCCTACAATGAGCAGTTCTTC
TRBJ2-5 14 NA TRBV3-1 TRBD2 CASSPASGNGAQYF TGTGCCAGCAGCCCTGCTAGCGGCAATGGGGCCCAGTACTTC
TRBJ2-1 16 NA TRBV5-4 NA CASSARGGANYNEQFF TGTGCCAGCAGCGCTCGAGGCGGGGCAAACTACAATGAGCAGTTCTTC
TRBJ2-5 12 once TRBV6-1 NA CASRQDPGTQYF TGTGCCAGCAGACAAGACCCCGGGACCCAGTACTTC
TRBJ2-2 13 NA TRBV29-1 NA CSVDQGSAGELFF TGCAGCGTTGATCAGGGGTCCGCCGGGGAGCTGTTTTTT
TRBJ2-5 14 few TRBV27 NA CASSLLGGLETQYF TGTGCCAGCAGTTTATTGGGGGGTTTGGAGACCCAGTACTTC
TRBJ2-5 15 NA TRBV12-3/TRBV12-4 TRBD1 CASSLGQGGEETQYF TGTGCCAGCAGTTTGGGACAGGGGGGGGAAGAGACCCAGTACTTC